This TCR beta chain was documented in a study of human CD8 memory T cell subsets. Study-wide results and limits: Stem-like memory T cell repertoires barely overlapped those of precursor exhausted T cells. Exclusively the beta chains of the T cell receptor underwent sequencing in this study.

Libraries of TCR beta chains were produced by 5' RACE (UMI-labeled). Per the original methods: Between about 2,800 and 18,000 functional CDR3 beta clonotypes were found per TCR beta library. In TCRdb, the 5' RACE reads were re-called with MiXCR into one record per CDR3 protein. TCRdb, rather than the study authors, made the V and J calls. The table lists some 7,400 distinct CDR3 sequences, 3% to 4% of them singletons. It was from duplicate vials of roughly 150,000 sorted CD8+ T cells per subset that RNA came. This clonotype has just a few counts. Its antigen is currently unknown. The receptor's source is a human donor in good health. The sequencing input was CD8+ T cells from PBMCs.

The CDR3 region is CASSPGQTSYEQYF. CDR3 DNA sequence: TGTGCCAGCAGTCCGGGACAGACCTCCTACGAGCAGTACTTC. The V gene is TRBV27, the J gene TRBJ2-7, with 7 bases lining up with TRBD1. This CDR3 region has 14 residues. Trimming cost V 5 bases and J 0 bases; bases outside gene matches: 4. Germline V gene data show CDR1 as MNHEY and CDR2 as SMNVEV (reference sequence).